These 32 T cell receptor beta chains share one sample of origin, sequenced in a study of spatial heterogeneity in lung cancer. Regarding the study as a whole: It was found that expanded intratumoral alpha and beta TCR counts tracked tumor mutation counts.

Time point in this sample: sample taken at primary tumor resection. Their antigen targets remain unknown. TCRdb re-called the 5' RACE reads with MiXCR, one entry per CDR3 protein. Found here are about 5,700 distinct CDR3 sequences, less than 5% of them singletons; the top ten hold roughly a quarter. The source material was lung tumor tissue, sampled at surgery. These receptors were obtained from a female donor with early-stage non-small cell lung cancer.

At least ten counts were recorded for this clonotype. V is TRBV5-1 and J is TRBJ2-7; 15 positions match TRBD2. The V segment lost 4 bases and the J segment 2 bases; nucleotides outside the gene matches: 7. The CDR3 length is 17 residues. The germline CDR1 and CDR2 sequences are SGHRS and YFSETQ. The CDR3 DNA follows: TGCGCCAGCAGCCCGGGGACTAGCGGGAGGATTCCCTACGAGCAGTACTTC. Protein product: CASSPGTSGRIPYEQYF.

This clonotype was detected only a few times. A read error may account for a junction end that differs from germline. The chain recombines TRBV5-1 with TRBJ1-2; D not resolved. The CDR3 runs to 14 residues. Germline CDR1 reads SGHRS; CDR2 reads YFSETQ. The CDR3 coding sequence is TGCGCCAGCAGCTTGGAGCAGTCGGGGTATGGCTACAACTTC. Amino acids: CASSLEQSGYGYNF.

In its sample, this clonotype was seen many times. This may arise from a read error, as a much more abundant clone is one base away. V is TRBV28 and J is TRBJ1-2, with 12 bases lining up with TRBD1. Germline loops: CDR1 MDHEN, CDR2 SYDVKM. The length of the CDR3 is 15 residues. The CDR3 nucleotides are TGTGCCAGCAGTTTATTGGGACAGGGGGCAAATGGCTACAACTTC. The encoded protein is CASSLLGQGANGYNF.

The chain's CDR3 is CASSLDRTTCEQFF. The CDR3 nucleotides are TGTGCCAGCAGTTTAGACCGCACTACTTGTGAGCAGTTCTTC. The chain employs TRBV27 and TRBJ2-1; D gene unclear. CDR1 and CDR2 from the germline V gene are MNHEY and SMNVEV (reference sequence). The CDR3 extends over 14 amino acids. V was pared by 2 bases and J by 9 bases, with 14 bases between.

This clonotype was detected only a few times. The chain employs TRBV28 and TRBJ2-2, with 11 bases that match TRBD2. The CDR3 sequence is 17 residues long. The trim removed 3 bases at V and 2 bases at J, leaving 5 bases unmatched. The germline gives CDR1 MDHEN, CDR2 SYDVKM. CDR3 loop: CASSFSGLADNTGELFF. In nucleotides, the CDR3 is TGTGCCAGCAGTTTTTCGGGACTAGCGGATAACACCGGGGAGCTGTTTTTT.

This clonotype was counted many times. J is TRBJ1-1 and V is TRBV4-1; D not certain. Trimming stripped 1 base from V and 11 bases from J, with 14 bases between. The CDR3 covers 13 residues. Germline V gives CDR1 MGHRA, CDR2 YSYEKL. The CDR3 bases are TGCGCCAGCAGCCAAGGTGGGAGCCGCGGGGCTTTCTTT. This sequence encodes CASSQGGSRGAFF.

This clonotype was detected many times. The rearrangement links TRBV7-9 to TRBJ1-1; 8 bases match TRBD1. The CDR3 covers 15 residues. Germline V gene lookup returns CDR1 SEHNR and CDR2 FQNEAQ (reference sequence). V was clipped by 1 base and J by 6 bases; unmatched bases: 7. The CDR3 protein is CASSLVPGGDSEAFF. The CDR3 DNA follows: TGTGCCAGCAGCTTAGTTCCAGGGGGCGATTCTGAAGCTTTCTTT.

In this sample, this clonotype turned up many times. The gene calls are TRBV14 and TRBJ1-1; TRBD1 is a possible D gene (5 bases). Trimming cost V 2 bases and J 11 bases, with 12 bases left between them. Germline CDR1 reads SGHDN; CDR2 reads FVKESK. There are 12 residues in the CDR3. CDR3 protein: CASSQLTGLAFF. Here the CDR3 DNA reads TGTGCCAGCAGCCAACTTACAGGTCTCGCTTTCTTT.

This clonotype is labeled medium-sized. The chain employs TRBV12-3 or TRBV12-4 and TRBJ2-5; 11 bases line up with TRBD2. The CDR3 loop spans 14 amino acids. The trim removed 6 bases at V and 4 bases at J, leaving 4 bases unmatched. The CDR3 region has the DNA TGTGCCAGCAGCCTAGCGGGAGGCGGAGAGACCCAGTACTTC. Protein: CASSLAGGGETQYF.

This clonotype was seen ten or more times. The rearrangement uses TRBV7-8 and TRBJ2-5; 7 nucleotides agree with TRBD2. This CDR3 contains 15 residues. J gave up 5 bases and V 2 bases, and 8 bases lay outside the gene matches. Germline loops: CDR1 SGHVS, CDR2 FQNEAQ. The CDR3, as DNA: TGTGCCAGCAGCTTATCGAGACTAGCTAGGGAGACCCAGTACTTC. It yields the protein CASSLSRLARETQYF.

This clonotype is labeled as medium-sized. The genes are TRBV2 and TRBJ2-3; D possibly corresponds to TRBD2 (6 bases). The CDR3 has 16 residues. V shed 7 bases and J shed 3 bases, with 20 bases lying between them. CDR1 is SNHLY and CDR2 is FYNNEI in the germline V gene. The CDR3 DNA follows: TGTGCCAGCAACCTTTCCTTGGAGGGAGGAACAGATACGCAGTATTTT. This codes for CASNLSLEGGTDTQYF.

This clonotype is labeled medium-sized. This CDR3 is CSVLNPGTNYGYTF. The CDR3 region has the DNA TGCAGCGTCTTAAATCCCGGGACAAACTATGGCTACACCTTC. V and J are TRBV29-1 and TRBJ1-2; a weak D match, TRBD1 (6 bases). V lost 6 bases and J 2 bases, leaving 16 bases between the germline ends. Germline V gene sequence: CDR1 SQVTM, CDR2 ANQGSEA. This CDR3 spans 14 amino acids.

This clonotype has at least ten counts. The chain carries TRBV6-5 and TRBJ2-1; 12 nucleotides align to TRBD2. After removal of 5 bases from V and 8 bases from J, the junction contained 4 bases not matched to a gene. Looked up from germline, CDR1 is MNHEY and CDR2 is SVGAGI. The CDR3 extends over 14 amino acids. CDR3 sequence reads: CASSRLAGAYEQFF. In nucleotides, the CDR3 is TGTGCCAGCAGTAGACTAGCGGGAGCATATGAGCAGTTCTTC.

At least ten counts were recorded for this clonotype. The gene calls are TRBV5-1 and TRBJ2-2; D might be TRBD2 (6 bases). CDR1 is SGHRS, CDR2 YFSETQ, per germline. The V end was cut by 4 bases, the J end by 6 bases, with 22 bases between. CDR3 size: 17 residues. CDR3 residues: CASSLDPGGADAGELFF. CDR3 sequence (DNA): TGCGCCAGCAGCCTAGACCCCGGGGGAGCCGACGCCGGGGAGCTGTTTTTT.

This clonotype ranks as medium-sized (0.01 to 0.1%). The chain is built from TRBV6-6 and TRBJ2-1; perhaps TRBD1 as D (6 bases). The CDR3 totals 13 residues. Trimming took off 10 bases at V and 0 bases at J, with 10 bases between the two ends. The germline CDR1 and CDR2 sequences are MNHNY and SVGAGI (reference sequence). DNA for the CDR3: TGTGCCACCGGACAGAGCTCCTACAATGAGCAGTTCTTC. This encodes CATGQSSYNEQFF.

Ten or more counts support this clonotype. The chain joins TRBV3-1 to TRBJ2-1; 9 nucleotides line up with TRBD2. From germline, CDR1 is LGHDT and CDR2 YNNKEL (reference sequence). V was pared by 11 bases and J by 1 base, with 12 bases of the junction left unmatched. The CDR3 has 16 amino acids. The CDR3 nucleotides are TGTGCCCGCCCACATATAGCGGGAGTATCCTACAATGAGCAGTTCTTC. Translating it yields CARPHIAGVSYNEQFF.

In this sample, this clonotype turned up many times. Mismatch with germline at one junction end may stem from a read error. V is TRBV12-3 or TRBV12-4 and J is TRBJ1-2; a possible D gene is TRBD1 (5 bases). CDR3 length equals 12 residues. The CDR3 protein is CASSLGPNGYHF. In nucleotides, the CDR3 is TGTGCCAGCAGTTTGGGACCTAATGGCTACCACTTC.

Sample share makes this clonotype medium-sized. The V gene is TRBV12-3 or TRBV12-4, the J gene TRBJ2-7, with D possibly matching TRBD2 (6 bases). The CDR3 length is 17 residues. The V end lost 5 bases, the J end lost 4 bases, and 24 bases lay between the germline ends. CDR3 sequence reads: CASSGTDSFNNFYEQYF. CDR3 bases: TGTGCCAGCAGTGGGACTGATTCCTTTAACAACTTTTACGAGCAGTACTTC.

By share of the sample, this clonotype is medium-sized (0.01 to 0.1%). The chain recombines TRBV6-5 with TRBJ2-2, with 11 bases that match TRBD1. Germline V gene lookup returns CDR1 MNHEY and CDR2 SVGAGI. The CDR3 is 15 amino acids. V lost 5 bases to trimming and J lost 3 bases; unmatched junction nucleotides: 2. The CDR3 nucleotides read TGTGCCAGCAGTACGGGACAGGGGGACACCGGGGAGCTGTTTTTT. Residues: CASSTGQGDTGELFF.

Many counts were recorded for this clonotype. V gene TRBV6-5 combines with J gene TRBJ2-3; weak D call: TRBD1 (7 bases). V was trimmed by 10 bases and J by 1 base, leaving 12 bases between them. CDR3 length equals 13 residues. Germline V CDR1 and CDR2: MNHEY, SVGAGI. The CDR3, as DNA: TGTGCCACCTCCAGGGGGGGCACAGATACGCAGTATTTT. Translating gives CATSRGGTDTQYF.

This clonotype was picked up many times. The CDR3 DNA reads TGCAGTGTTCAACAAGACACAAACAATGAGCAGTTCTTC. Protein sequence: CSVQQDTNNEQFF. The chain carries TRBV20-1 and TRBJ2-1; no firm D call. V dropped 7 bases and J dropped 5 bases, with 15 bases sitting between them. Germline CDR1 is DFQATT and CDR2 is SNEGSKA (reference sequence). The CDR3 sequence is 13 residues long.

This clonotype appeared many times. The gene calls are TRBV5-1 and TRBJ1-2; D call uncertain. This CDR3 has 15 amino acids. The V and J ends lost 4 bases and 0 bases respectively, with 13 bases between them. Germline loops: CDR1 SGHRS, CDR2 YFSETQ. The CDR3 protein is CASSLNRGSNYGYTF. The CDR3 nucleotides read TGCGCCAGCAGCCTAAACAGAGGGTCTAACTATGGCTACACCTTC.

By sample share, this clonotype is medium-sized. The chain combines TRBV11-2 with TRBJ2-1, with 7 bases fitting TRBD1. The CDR3 runs to 17 residues. Losses at the gene ends were 3 bases for V and 1 base for J; bases not matched to a gene: 9. From germline, CDR1 is SGHAT and CDR2 FQNNGV. The CDR3 spells CASSFGTGADSYNEQFF. The CDR3 DNA reads TGTGCCAGCAGCTTCGGAACAGGGGCGGATTCCTACAATGAGCAGTTCTTC.

This clonotype was seen many times. The chain has TRBV3-1 and TRBJ2-7; 13 bases are a match to TRBD2. The germline CDR1 and CDR2 sequences are LGHDT and YNNKEL (reference sequence). V was pared by 6 bases and J by 5 bases, with 4 bases of the junction left unmatched. The CDR3 is 14 residues long. The CDR3 coding sequence is TGTGCCAGCAGAGGGACTAGCGGGAATAACGAGCAGTACTTC. Protein: CASRGTSGNNEQYF.

This clonotype has ten or more counts. The V and J genes are TRBV18 and TRBJ1-1; tentative D call: TRBD1 (5 bases). The length of the CDR3 is 14 residues. Germline-derived CDR1 and CDR2 are KGHSH and LQKENI. V lost 3 bases and J lost 3, with 11 bases in between. The CDR3 nucleotides read TGTGCCAGCTCACCTCAGGGTCTTGACACTGAAGCTTTCTTT. Translating gives CASSPQGLDTEAFF.

This clonotype turned up a few times. This may arise from a read error, as a much more abundant clone is one base away. This chain joins TRBV4-2 and TRBJ1-1; a weak D match, TRBD1 (5 bases). Per the germline V gene, CDR1 is LGHNA and CDR2 is YNFKEQ. The CDR3 length is 15 residues. V was trimmed by 8 bases and J by 7 bases, leaving 23 bases between them. The CDR3 DNA follows: TGTGCCAGCGGCTCTGGGACCCTCAAGACTTGTGAAGCTTTCTTT. This sequence encodes CASGSGTLKTCEAFF.

By proportion, this clonotype is medium-sized (0.01 to 0.1%). The rearrangement joins TRBV13 to TRBJ2-1, with 10 bases lining up with TRBD1. Losses at the gene ends were 4 bases for V and 5 bases for J; bases not matched to a gene: 5. CDR3 size: 15 residues. Germline CDR1 PRHDT, CDR2 FYEKMQ (reference sequence). The DNA of the CDR3 is TGTGCCAGCAGCTCCAGACAGGGGGCCGACAATGAGCAGTTCTTC. Translated: CASSSRQGADNEQFF.

This clonotype was seen many times. The J gene is TRBJ2-1, the V gene TRBV3-1; tentatively, D is TRBD2 (6 bases). Trimming pared 3 bases from V and 15 bases from J, leaving 21 bases between. Germline loops: CDR1 LGHDT, CDR2 YNNKEL (reference sequence). There are 14 residues in the CDR3. The DNA of the CDR3 is TGTGCCAGCAGCCAGGGAGATAGCCCCACCGGGGGGTTCTTC. It specifies CASSQGDSPTGGFF.

The genes are TRBV7-6 and TRBJ1-1, with TRBD1 identical over 9 bases. The CDR3 is 14 residues long. Germline CDR1 and CDR2: SGHVS and FNYEAQ. V trimming: 4 bases; J trimming: 5 bases; junction bases outside the gene matches: 5. CDR3 sequence: CASSSDRGGTEAFF. In nucleotides, the CDR3 is TGTGCCAGCAGCTCGGACAGGGGAGGGACTGAAGCTTTCTTT.

This clonotype has at least ten counts. The chain uses TRBV4-1 and TRBJ1-2, with D uncertain. The CDR3 sequence is 11 residues long. Per the germline V gene, CDR1 is MGHRA and CDR2 is YSYEKL. The V and J ends lost 3 bases and 7 bases respectively, with 6 bases between them. CDR3 residues: CASSQLGGYTF. CDR3 bases: TGCGCCAGCAGCCAGCTGGGTGGCTACACCTTC.

This clonotype was counted at least ten times. This chain links TRBV7-3 with TRBJ2-1; D is unresolved. V lost 0 bases and J lost 7, with 10 bases in between. Germline V gives CDR1 SGHTA, CDR2 FQGTGA. This CDR3 contains 14 residues. The CDR3 spells CASSLTGNRNEQFF. CDR3 coding DNA: TGTGCCAGCAGCTTAACAGGGAACCGGAATGAGCAGTTCTTC.

This clonotype was picked up many times. A clone one base away is much larger, so this may be a read error. This chain joins TRBV29-1 and TRBJ1-2, with 7 bases aligning to TRBD1. Germline CDR1 reads SQVTM; CDR2 reads ANQGSEA. The length of the CDR3 is 11 residues. For the CDR3, the DNA is TGCAGCGGGGGACAGAACTATGGCTACAACTTC. Amino acid sequence: CSGGQNYGYNF.